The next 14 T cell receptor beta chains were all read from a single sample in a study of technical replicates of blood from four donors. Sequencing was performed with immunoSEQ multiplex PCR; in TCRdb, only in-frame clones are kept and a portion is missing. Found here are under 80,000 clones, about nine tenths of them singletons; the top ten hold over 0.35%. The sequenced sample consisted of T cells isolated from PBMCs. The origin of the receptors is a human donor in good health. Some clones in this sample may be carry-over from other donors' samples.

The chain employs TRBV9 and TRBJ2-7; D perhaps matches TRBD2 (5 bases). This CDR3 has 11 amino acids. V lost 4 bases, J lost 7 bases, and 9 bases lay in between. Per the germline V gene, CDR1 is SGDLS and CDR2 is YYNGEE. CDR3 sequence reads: CASSLTGEQYF. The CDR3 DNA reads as TGTGCCAGCAGCTTGACGGGGGAGCAGTACTTC.

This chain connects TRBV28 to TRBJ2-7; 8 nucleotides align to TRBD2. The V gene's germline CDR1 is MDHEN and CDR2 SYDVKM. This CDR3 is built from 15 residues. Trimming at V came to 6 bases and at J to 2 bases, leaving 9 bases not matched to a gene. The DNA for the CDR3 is TGTGCCAGCAGCACTAGACTAGCGCATCCCTACGAGCAGTACTTC. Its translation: CASSTRLAHPYEQYF.

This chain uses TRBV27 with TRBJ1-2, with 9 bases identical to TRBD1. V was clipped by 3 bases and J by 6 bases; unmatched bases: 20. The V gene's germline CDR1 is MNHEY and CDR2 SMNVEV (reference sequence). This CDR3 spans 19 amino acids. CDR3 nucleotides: TGTGCCAGCAGTTTTTTGGTCTTATCCGGCTCGGGACAGGGAAATGGCTACACCTTC. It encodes CASSFLVLSGSGQGNGYTF.

The CDR3 protein is CASSQYRAGANVLTF. In nucleotides, the CDR3 is TGTGCCAGCAGCCAGTACAGGGCTGGGGCCAACGTCCTGACTTTC. The gene calls are TRBV14 and TRBJ2-6; D is perhaps TRBD1 (6 bases). This CDR3 has 15 amino acids. Trimming left V 3 bases short and J 2 bases short, with 8 bases between. The germline gives CDR1 SGHDN, CDR2 FVKESK.

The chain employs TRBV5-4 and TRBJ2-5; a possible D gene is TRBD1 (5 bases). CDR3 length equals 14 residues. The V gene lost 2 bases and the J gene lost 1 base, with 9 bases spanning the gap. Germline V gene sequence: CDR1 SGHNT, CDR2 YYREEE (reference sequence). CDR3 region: CASSFDSLQETQYF. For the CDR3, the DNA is TGTGCCAGCAGCTTCGACAGTCTCCAAGAGACCCAGTACTTC.

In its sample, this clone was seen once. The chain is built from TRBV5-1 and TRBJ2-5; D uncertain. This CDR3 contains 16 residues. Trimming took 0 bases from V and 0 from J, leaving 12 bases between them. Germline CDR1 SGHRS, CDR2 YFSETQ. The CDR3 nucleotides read TGCGCCAGCAGCTTGGTTGTCACCTCAGACCAAGAGACCCAGTACTTC. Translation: CASSLVVTSDQETQYF.

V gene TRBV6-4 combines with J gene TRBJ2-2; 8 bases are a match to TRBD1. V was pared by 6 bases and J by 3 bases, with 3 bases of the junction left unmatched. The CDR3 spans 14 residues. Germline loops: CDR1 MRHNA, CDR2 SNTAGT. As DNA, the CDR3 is TGTGCCAGCAGAGCAGGGGGCGACACCGGGGAGCTGTTTTTT. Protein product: CASRAGGDTGELFF.

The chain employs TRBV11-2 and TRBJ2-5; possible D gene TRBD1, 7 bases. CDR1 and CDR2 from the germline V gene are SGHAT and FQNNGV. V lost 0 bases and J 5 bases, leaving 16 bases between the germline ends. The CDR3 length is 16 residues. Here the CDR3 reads CASSLEAAGGLETQYF. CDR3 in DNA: TGTGCCAGCAGCTTAGAAGCGGCAGGGGGACTTGAGACCCAGTACTTC. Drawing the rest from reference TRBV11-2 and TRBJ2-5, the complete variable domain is EAGVAQSPRYKIIEKRQSVAFWCNPISGHATLYWYQQILGQGPKLLIQFQNNGVVDDSQLPKDRFSAERLKGVDSTLKIQPAKLEDSAVYLCASSLEAAGGLETQYFGPGTRLLVL.

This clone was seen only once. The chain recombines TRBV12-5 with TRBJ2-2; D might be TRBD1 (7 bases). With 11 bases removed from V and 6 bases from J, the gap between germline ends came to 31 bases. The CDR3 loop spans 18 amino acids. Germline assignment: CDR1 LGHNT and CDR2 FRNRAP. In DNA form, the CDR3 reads TGTGCTCGCCGCGGAGGGCCCGACCCCGGACAGGACGCCGGGGAGCTGTTTTTT. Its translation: CARRGGPDPGQDAGELFF.

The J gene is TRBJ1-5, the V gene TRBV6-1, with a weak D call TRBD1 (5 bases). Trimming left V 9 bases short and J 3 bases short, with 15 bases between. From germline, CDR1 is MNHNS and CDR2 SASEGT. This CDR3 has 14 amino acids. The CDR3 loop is CASTASRDNQPQHF. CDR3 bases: TGTGCCAGTACAGCGTCCAGGGACAATCAGCCCCAGCATTTT.

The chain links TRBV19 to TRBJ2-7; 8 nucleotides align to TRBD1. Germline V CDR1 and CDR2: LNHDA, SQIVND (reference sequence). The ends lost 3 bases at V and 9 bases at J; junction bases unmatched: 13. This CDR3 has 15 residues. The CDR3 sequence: CASSIRDRGGALQYF. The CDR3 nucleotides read TGTGCCAGTAGTATCAGAGACAGGGGAGGTGCTCTGCAGTACTTC.

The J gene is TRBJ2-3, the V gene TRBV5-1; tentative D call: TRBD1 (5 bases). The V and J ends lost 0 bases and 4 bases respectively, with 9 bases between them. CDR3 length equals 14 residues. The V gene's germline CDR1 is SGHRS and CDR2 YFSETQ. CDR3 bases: TGCGCCAGCAGCTTGGAAGGGGTCCCAGATACGCAGTATTTT. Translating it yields CASSLEGVPDTQYF. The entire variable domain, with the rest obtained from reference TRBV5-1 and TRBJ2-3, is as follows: KAGVTQTPRYLIKTRGQQVTLSCSPISGHRSVSWYQQTPGQGLQFLFEYFSETQRNKGNFPGRFSGRQFSNSRSEMNVSTLELGDSALYLCASSLEGVPDTQYFGPGTRLTVL.

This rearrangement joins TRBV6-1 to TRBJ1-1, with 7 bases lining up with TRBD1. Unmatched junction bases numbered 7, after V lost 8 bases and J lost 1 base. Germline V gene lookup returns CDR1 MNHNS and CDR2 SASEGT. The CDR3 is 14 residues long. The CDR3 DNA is TGTGCCAGCCTACTGGGACAGAAGAACACTGAAGCTTTCTTT. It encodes CASLLGQKNTEAFF.

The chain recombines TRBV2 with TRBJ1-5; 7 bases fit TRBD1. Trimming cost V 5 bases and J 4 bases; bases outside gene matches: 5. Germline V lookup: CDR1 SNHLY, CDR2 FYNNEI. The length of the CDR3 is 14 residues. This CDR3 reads CASSTQGDNQPQHF. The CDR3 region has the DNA TGTGCCAGCAGTACCCAGGGGGATAATCAGCCCCAGCATTTT.